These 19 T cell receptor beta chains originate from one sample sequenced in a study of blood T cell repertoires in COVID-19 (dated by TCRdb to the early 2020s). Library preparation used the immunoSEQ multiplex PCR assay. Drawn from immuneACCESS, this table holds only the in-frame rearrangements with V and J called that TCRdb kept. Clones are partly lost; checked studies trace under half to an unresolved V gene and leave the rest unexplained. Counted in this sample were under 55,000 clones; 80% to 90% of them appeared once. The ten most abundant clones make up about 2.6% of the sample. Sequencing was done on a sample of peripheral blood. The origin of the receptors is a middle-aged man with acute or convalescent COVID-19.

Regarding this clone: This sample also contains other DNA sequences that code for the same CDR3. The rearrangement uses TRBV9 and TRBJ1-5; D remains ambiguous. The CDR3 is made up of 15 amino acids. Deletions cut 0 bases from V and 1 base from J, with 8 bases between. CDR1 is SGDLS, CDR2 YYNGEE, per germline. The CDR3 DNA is TGTGCCAGCAGCGTAGGTACGGGAAGCAATCAGCCCCAGCATTTT. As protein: CASSVGTGSNQPQHF.

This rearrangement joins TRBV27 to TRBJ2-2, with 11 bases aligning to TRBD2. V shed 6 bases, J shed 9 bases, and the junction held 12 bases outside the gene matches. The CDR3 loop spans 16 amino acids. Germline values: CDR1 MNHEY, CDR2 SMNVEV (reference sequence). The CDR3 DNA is TGTGCCAGCAGCGTTCAAACTAGCGGGGGCCAAAGGGAGCTGTTTTTT. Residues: CASSVQTSGGQRELFF.

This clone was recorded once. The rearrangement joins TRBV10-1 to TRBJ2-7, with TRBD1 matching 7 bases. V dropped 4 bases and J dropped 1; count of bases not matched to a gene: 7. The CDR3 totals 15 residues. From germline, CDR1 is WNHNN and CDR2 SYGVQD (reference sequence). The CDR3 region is CASSGGGQSSYEQYF. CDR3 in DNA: TGCGCCAGCAGTGGAGGGGGACAGTCTTCCTACGAGCAGTACTTC.

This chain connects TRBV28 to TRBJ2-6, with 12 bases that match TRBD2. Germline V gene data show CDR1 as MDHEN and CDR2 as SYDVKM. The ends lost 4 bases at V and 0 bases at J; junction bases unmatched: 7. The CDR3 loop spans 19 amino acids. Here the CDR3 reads CASSSLTSGGRSGANVLTF. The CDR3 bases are TGTGCCAGCAGTTCTCTGACTAGCGGGGGACGCTCTGGGGCCAACGTCCTGACTTTC.

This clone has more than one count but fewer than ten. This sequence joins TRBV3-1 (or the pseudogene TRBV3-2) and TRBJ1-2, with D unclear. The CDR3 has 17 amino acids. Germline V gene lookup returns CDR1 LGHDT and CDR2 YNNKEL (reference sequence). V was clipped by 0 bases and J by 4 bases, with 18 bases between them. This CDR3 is CASSQDSQEVSFYGYTF. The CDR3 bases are TGTGCCAGCAGCCAAGATTCGCAGGAAGTATCATTCTATGGCTACACCTTC.

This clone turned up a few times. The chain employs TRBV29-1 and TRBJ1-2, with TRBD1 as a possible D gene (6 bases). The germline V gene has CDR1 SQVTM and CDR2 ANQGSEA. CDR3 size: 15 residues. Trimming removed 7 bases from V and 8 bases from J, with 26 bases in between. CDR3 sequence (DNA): TGCAGCGCCGTTGGTATCGTGAAAGACAGGATCGGCTACACCTTC. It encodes CSAVGIVKDRIGYTF. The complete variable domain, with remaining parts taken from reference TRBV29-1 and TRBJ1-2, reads SAVISQKPSRDICQRGTSLTIQCQVDSQVTMMFWYRQQPGQSLTLIATANQGSEATYESGFVIDKFPISRPNLTFSTLTVSNMSPEDSSIYLCSAVGIVKDRIGYTFGSGTRLTVV.

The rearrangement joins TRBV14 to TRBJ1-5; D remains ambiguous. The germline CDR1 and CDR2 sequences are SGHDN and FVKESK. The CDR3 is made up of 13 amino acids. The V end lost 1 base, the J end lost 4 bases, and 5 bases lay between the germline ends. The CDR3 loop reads CASSQGGNQPQHF. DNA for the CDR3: TGTGCCAGCAGCCAAGGAGGGAATCAGCCCCAGCATTTT.

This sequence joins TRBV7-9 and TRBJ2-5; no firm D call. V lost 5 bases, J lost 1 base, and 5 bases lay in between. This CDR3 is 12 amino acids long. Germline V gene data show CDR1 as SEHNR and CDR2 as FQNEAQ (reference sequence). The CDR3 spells CASSRAQETQYF. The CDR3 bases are TGTGCCAGCAGCCGAGCCCAAGAGACCCAGTACTTC.

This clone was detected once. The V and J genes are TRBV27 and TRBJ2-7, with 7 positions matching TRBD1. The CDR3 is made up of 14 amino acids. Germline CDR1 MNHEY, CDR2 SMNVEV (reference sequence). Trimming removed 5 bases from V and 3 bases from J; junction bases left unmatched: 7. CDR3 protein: CASSQDRAGYEQYF. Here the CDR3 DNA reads TGTGCCAGCAGTCAAGACAGGGCGGGCTACGAGCAGTACTTC.

The CDR3: CASSVEGLAGGHEETQYF. In nucleotides, the CDR3 is TGTGCCAGCAGCGTAGAGGGACTAGCGGGAGGGCACGAGGAGACCCAGTACTTC. This chain joins TRBV9 and TRBJ2-5; 16 bases agree with TRBD2. CDR3 length equals 18 residues. CDR1 is SGDLS and CDR2 is YYNGEE in the germline V gene. The V segment lost 0 bases and the J segment 5 bases; nucleotides outside the gene matches: 7.

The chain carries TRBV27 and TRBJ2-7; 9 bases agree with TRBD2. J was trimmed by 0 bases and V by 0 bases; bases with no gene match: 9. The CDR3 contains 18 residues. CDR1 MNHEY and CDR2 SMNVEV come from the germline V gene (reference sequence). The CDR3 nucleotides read TGTGCCAGCAGTTTATCGAGCCCCACTAGCGGGCTCTCCTACGAGCAGTACTTC. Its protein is CASSLSSPTSGLSYEQYF.

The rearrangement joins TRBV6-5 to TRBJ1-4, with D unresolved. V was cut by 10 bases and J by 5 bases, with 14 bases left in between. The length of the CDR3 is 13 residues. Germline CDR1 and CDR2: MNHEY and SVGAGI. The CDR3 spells CATRVALNEKLFF. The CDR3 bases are TGTGCCACAAGAGTAGCCCTGAATGAAAAACTGTTTTTT.

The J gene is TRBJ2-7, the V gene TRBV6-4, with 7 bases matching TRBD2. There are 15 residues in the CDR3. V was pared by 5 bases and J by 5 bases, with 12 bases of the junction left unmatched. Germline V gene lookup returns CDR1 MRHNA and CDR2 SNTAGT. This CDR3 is CASSPLAGVYHEQYF. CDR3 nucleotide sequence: TGTGCCAGCAGTCCCCTGGCGGGAGTGTACCACGAGCAGTACTTC.

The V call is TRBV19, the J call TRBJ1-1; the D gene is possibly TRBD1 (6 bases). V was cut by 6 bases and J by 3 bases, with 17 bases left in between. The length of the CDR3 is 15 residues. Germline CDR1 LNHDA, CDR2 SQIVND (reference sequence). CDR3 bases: TGTGCCAGTAGAAGCCTAACAGGGCTCGACACTGAAGCTTTCTTT. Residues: CASRSLTGLDTEAFF.

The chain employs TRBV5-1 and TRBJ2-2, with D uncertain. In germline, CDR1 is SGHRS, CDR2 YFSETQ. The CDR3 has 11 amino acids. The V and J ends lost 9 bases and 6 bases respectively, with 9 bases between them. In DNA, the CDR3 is TGCGCCACCACTATCGCCGGGGAGCTGTTTTTT. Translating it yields CATTIAGELFF. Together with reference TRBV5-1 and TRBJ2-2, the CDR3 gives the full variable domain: KAGVTQTPRYLIKTRGQQVTLSCSPISGHRSVSWYQQTPGQGLQFLFEYFSETQRNKGNFPGRFSGRQFSNSRSEMNVSTLELGDSALYLCATTIAGELFFGEGSRLTVL.

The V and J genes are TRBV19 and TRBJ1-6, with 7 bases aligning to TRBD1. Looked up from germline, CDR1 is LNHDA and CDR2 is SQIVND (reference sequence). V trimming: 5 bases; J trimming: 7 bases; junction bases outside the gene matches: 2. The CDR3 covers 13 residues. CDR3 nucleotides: TGTGCCAGTAGTGACAGGGAGAATTCACCCCTCCACTTT. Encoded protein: CASSDRENSPLHF.

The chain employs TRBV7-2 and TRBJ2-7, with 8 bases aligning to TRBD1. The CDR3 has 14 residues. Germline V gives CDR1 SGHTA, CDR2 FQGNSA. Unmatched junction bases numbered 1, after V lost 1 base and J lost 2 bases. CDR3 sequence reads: CASSLDRGAYEQYF. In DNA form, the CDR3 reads TGTGCCAGCAGCTTAGACAGGGGGGCCTACGAGCAGTACTTC.

DNA of the CDR3: TGTGCCAGTAGTATAGAACGGGGGGGCGAGCAGTACTTC. As protein: CASSIERGGEQYF. The chain combines TRBV19 with TRBJ2-7; 8 bases align to TRBD2. The junction had 1 base not matched to a gene; V was cut back by 0 bases and J by 6 bases. The CDR3 totals 13 residues. Germline loops: CDR1 LNHDA, CDR2 SQIVND (reference sequence).

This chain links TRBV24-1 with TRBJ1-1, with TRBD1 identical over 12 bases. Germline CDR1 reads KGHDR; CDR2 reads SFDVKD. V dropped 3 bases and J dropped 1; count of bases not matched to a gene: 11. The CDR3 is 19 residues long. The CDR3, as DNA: TGTGCCACCAGTGATCCCCGGGACAGGGGGCGCGGGACGAACACTGAAGCTTTCTTT. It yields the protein CATSDPRDRGRGTNTEAFF.